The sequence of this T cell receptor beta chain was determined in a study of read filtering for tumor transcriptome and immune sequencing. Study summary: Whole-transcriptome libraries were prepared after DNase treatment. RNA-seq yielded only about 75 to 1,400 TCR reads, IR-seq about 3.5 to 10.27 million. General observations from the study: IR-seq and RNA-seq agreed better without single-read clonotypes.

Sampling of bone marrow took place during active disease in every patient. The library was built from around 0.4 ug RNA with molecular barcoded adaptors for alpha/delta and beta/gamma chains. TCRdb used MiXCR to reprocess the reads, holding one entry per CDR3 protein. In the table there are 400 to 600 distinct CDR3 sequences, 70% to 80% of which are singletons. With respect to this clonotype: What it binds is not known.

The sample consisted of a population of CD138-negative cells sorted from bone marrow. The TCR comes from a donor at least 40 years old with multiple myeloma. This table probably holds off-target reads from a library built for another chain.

In DNA, the CDR3 is TGCAGCGTTCTCACTTCCTGGACCCCCTACGAGCAGTACTTC. Translation gives CSVLTSWTPYEQYF. The chain couples TRBV29-1 to TRBJ2-7; D gene uncertain. With 5 bases removed from V and 2 bases from J, the gap between germline ends came to 16 bases. The CDR3 totals 14 residues. CDR1 is SQVTM, CDR2 ANQGSEA, per germline.